A single TCR beta chain is shown here with its context. The germline gene is not matched at one end of the junction; a read error may be the cause. Participants, patients aged 18 to 65, had newly diagnosed hyperthyroidism with a duration under 2 months. This sample stems from a study of T cells in Graves' hyperthyroidism and ophthalmopathy. CDR1 is SGHAT, CDR2 FQNNGV, per germline. This CDR3 is built from 15 residues. The CDR3 regions of TCR beta were amplified from RNA transcripts. The HTBI primer set was used in a first-round RT-PCR of the TCR CDR3. TCRdb independently ran MiXCR on the multiplex PCR reads; one entry per CDR3 protein. The sample lists over 500,000 distinct CDR3 sequences; around 15% were seen once.

This chain uses TRBV11-2 with TRBJ2-3; weak D call: TRBD1 (5 bases). The sequence derives from a woman in her thirties or forties with Graves' hyperthyroidism. The material sequenced was blood. The CDR3 DNA reads as TGCGCCAGCAGCCAAGAGTTGGCAGGGCGGGATACGCAGTATTTT. This sequence encodes CASSQELAGRDTQYF. Looking up the rest from reference TRBV11-2 and TRBJ2-3 gives the full variable domain: EAGVAQSPRYKIIEKRQSVAFWCNPISGHATLYWYQQILGQGPKLLIQFQNNGVVDDSQLPKDRFSAERLKGVDSTLKIQPAKLEDSAVYLCASSQELAGRDTQYFGPGTRLTVL.